These 14 T cell receptor beta chains share one sample of origin, sequenced in a study of technical replicates of blood from several donors. Using immunoSEQ multiplex PCR, the repertoire was profiled, and TCRdb retains in-frame clones only, with some absent. The sample carries about 88,000 clones, around 94% recorded once. The sequenced sample consisted of T cells isolated from PBMCs. The receptors come from a human donor in good health.

The genes are TRBV10-1 and TRBJ1-1; unclear D gene. Germline values: CDR1 WNHNN, CDR2 SYGVQD (reference sequence). There are 13 residues in the CDR3. Trimming removed 4 bases at V and 1 base at J, with 7 bases between. The CDR3 DNA is TGCGCCAGCAGTGCCCAGTGGAACACTGAAGCTTTCTTT. Translation: CASSAQWNTEAFF.

The V gene is TRBV25-1, the J gene TRBJ1-2, with D hard to call. There are 13 residues in the CDR3. The V and J ends lost 5 bases and 6 bases respectively, with 13 bases between them. Germline V lookup: CDR1 MGHDK, CDR2 SYGVNS. CDR3: CASSLREFDGYTF. For the CDR3, the DNA is TGTGCCAGCAGTTTGCGGGAATTCGATGGCTACACCTTC.

This rearrangement joins TRBV2 to TRBJ2-7; 7 bases line up with TRBD1. Germline loops: CDR1 SNHLY, CDR2 FYNNEI. The CDR3 has 13 amino acids. The ends lost 7 bases at V and 0 bases at J; junction bases unmatched: 3. CDR3 sequence (DNA): TGTGCCAGCAAGGGACAGACCTCCTACGAGCAGTACTTC. The encoded protein is CASKGQTSYEQYF. The full variable domain, in which reference TRBV2 and TRBJ2-7 provide the parts outside the CDR3, is EPEVTQTPSHQVTQMGQEVILRCVPISNHLYFYWYRQILGQKVEFLVSFYNNEISEKSEIFDDQFSVERPDGSNFTLKIRSTKLEDSAMYFCASKGQTSYEQYFGPGTRLTVT.

The V and J genes are TRBV29-1 and TRBJ2-1; tentative D call: TRBD2 (6 bases). Trimming removed 1 base at V and 1 base at J, with 17 bases between. Germline V gene lookup returns CDR1 SQVTM and CDR2 ANQGSEA. The CDR3 totals 17 residues. CDR3 bases: TGCAGCGTTGAAGGCGAGGGGACTTTGTTTTCCTACAATGAGCAGTTCTTC. Protein sequence: CSVEGEGTLFSYNEQFF.

The V call is TRBV5-5, the J call TRBJ2-7, with D perhaps TRBD2 (6 bases). Germline values: CDR1 SGHKS, CDR2 YYEKEE (reference sequence). The CDR3 extends over 14 amino acids. Trimming cost V 4 bases and J 2 bases, with 13 bases left between them. CDR3 protein: CASSPGGGAYEQYF. The CDR3 nucleotides are TGTGCCAGCAGCCCTGGAGGAGGGGCCTACGAGCAGTACTTC.

The chain carries TRBV2 and TRBJ1-4; the D is unclear. CDR3 size: 12 residues. Germline values: CDR1 SNHLY, CDR2 FYNNEI. Trimming left V 10 bases short and J 8 bases short, with 14 bases between. The CDR3 DNA sequence: TGTGCCACCCGTGGAGACGTCGAAAAACTGTTTTTT. It yields the protein CATRGDVEKLFF.

V is TRBV5-6 and J is TRBJ2-1; a possible D gene is TRBD1 (7 bases). The germline V and J ends were trimmed by 4 bases and 5 bases, with 19 bases remaining between them. The CDR3 runs to 16 residues. CDR1 and CDR2 (germline): SGHDT, YYEEEE. The CDR3 region is CASSPLADRWDNEQFF. DNA of the CDR3: TGTGCCAGCAGCCCCTTAGCGGACAGGTGGGACAATGAGCAGTTCTTC.

CDR3 nucleotides: TGCGCCAGCAGCTTGGGGGGGCCCCTCTACGAGCAGTACTTC. It specifies CASSLGGPLYEQYF. The V gene is TRBV5-1, the J gene TRBJ2-7, with D perhaps TRBD1 (6 bases). From germline, CDR1 is SGHRS and CDR2 YFSETQ. This CDR3 comprises 14 residues. V was shortened by 0 bases and J by 3 bases, with 10 bases between the two germline ends. Drawing the rest from reference TRBV5-1 and TRBJ2-7, the complete variable domain is KAGVTQTPRYLIKTRGQQVTLSCSPISGHRSVSWYQQTPGQGLQFLFEYFSETQRNKGNFPGRFSGRQFSNSRSEMNVSTLELGDSALYLCASSLGGPLYEQYFGPGTRLTVT.

J is TRBJ1-5 and V is TRBV27; D ambiguous. Germline CDR1 and CDR2: MNHEY and SMNVEV (reference sequence). The CDR3 runs 14 residues. Trimming removed 3 bases at V and 6 bases at J, with 12 bases between. The CDR3 nucleotides are TGTGCCAGCAGTTTCCGGGGATCGAGTCAGCCCCAGCATTTT. Translated, it gives CASSFRGSSQPQHF.

J is TRBJ2-5 and V is TRBV9; 11 positions match TRBD2. The CDR3 has 17 residues. V lost 0 bases to trimming and J lost 2 bases; unmatched junction nucleotides: 6. The germline gives CDR1 SGDLS, CDR2 YYNGEE. This chain's CDR3 is CASSVGGSGGVQETQYF. The CDR3 bases are TGTGCCAGCAGCGTAGGAGGTAGCGGGGGGGTACAAGAGACCCAGTACTTC.

The chain employs TRBV28 and TRBJ1-1; 8 positions match TRBD1. Unmatched junction bases numbered 5, after V lost 8 bases and J lost 9 bases. The germline V gene has CDR1 MDHEN and CDR2 SYDVKM. The CDR3 totals 11 residues. The CDR3 loop is CASSRTGKAFF. CDR3 bases: TGTGCCAGCTCGCGGACAGGGAAAGCTTTCTTT.

CDR3 loop: CAGLDRGVEKLFF. The CDR3 DNA reads as TGTGCCGGATTAGACAGGGGAGTAGAAAAACTGTTTTTT. This chain uses TRBV6-1 with TRBJ1-4; 8 nucleotides agree with TRBD1. This CDR3 has 13 residues. CDR1 and CDR2 (germline): MNHNS, SASEGT. Trimming cost V 11 bases and J 8 bases; bases outside gene matches: 10.

The chain joins TRBV27 to TRBJ1-2; D gene uncertain. Germline loops: CDR1 MNHEY, CDR2 SMNVEV (reference sequence). The CDR3 consists of 13 residues. V was trimmed by 3 bases and J by 1 base, leaving 6 bases between them. CDR3 bases: TGTGCCAGCAGTTTGGGAGGTAACTATGGCTACACCTTC. Its translation is CASSLGGNYGYTF.

The J gene is TRBJ2-5, the V gene TRBV6-5, with D possibly being TRBD1 (5 bases). This CDR3 spans 14 amino acids. The germline V gene has CDR1 MNHEY and CDR2 SVGAGI. V was pared by 2 bases and J by 3 bases, with 10 bases between. CDR3 sequence: CASSYDLGEETQYF. As DNA, the CDR3 is TGTGCCAGCAGTTACGACCTAGGGGAAGAGACCCAGTACTTC.